The present TCR beta chain was sequenced within a study of cytomegalovirus exposure and HLA in healthy donors. The study ran its PCR with 60 Vbeta and 13 Jbeta primers. Clones were sequenced by immunoSEQ multiplex PCR, and TCRdb holds only the in-frame ones, with some missing. The table lists around 100,000 clones. Notes on the study in general: Sequences of the TCR beta chain were said to predict the HLA-A and HLA-B alleles of most subjects accurately.

Regarding this clone: The antigen is undetermined.

Sequenced material: PBMCs. This TCR came from a man aged 30-40 years in good health and CMV-seronegative.

The CDR3 protein is CASSLVGGLNEQFF. CDR3 bases: TGCGCCAGCAGCTTGGTGGGGGGGCTCAATGAGCAGTTCTTC. The chain links TRBV5-1 to TRBJ2-1, with a possible D match to TRBD2 (7 bases). V lost 0 bases and J 6 bases, leaving 10 bases between the germline ends. Germline values: CDR1 SGHRS, CDR2 YFSETQ. This CDR3 is built from 14 residues.